A selection of T cell receptor beta chains follows, all from one sample in a study of beta chain features in type 1 diabetes. The data were produced by immunoSEQ multiplex PCR, yet TCRdb's version contains in-frame clones alone and is incomplete. This table has 70,000 to 90,000 clones, around a third appearing once. The sequenced sample was stem cell memory CD4+ T cells from blood. The receptor set was obtained from a woman aged 18-30 years in good health. The CDR3 runs from the conserved cysteine through the conserved F or W. Fields, in order: clone size, J gene, CDR3 length, V gene, CDR3 protein. The listing skips clone size in some rows; elsewhere it reads once, few, many or a size class.

abundance: NA
j_gene: TRBJ2-7
len: 16
v_gene: TRBV7-2
CDR3aa: CASSRAPGLGGYEQYF

abundance: NA
j_gene: TRBJ2-4
len: 15
v_gene: TRBV5-1
CDR3aa: CASSSLETGGDIQYF

abundance: NA
j_gene: TRBJ2-1
len: 14
v_gene: TRBV27
CDR3aa: CASSQTGSYNEQFF

abundance: NA
j_gene: TRBJ2-2
len: 16
v_gene: TRBV5-5
CDR3aa: CASSFMAATNTGELFF

abundance: few
j_gene: TRBJ2-7
len: 12
v_gene: TRBV7-9
CDR3aa: CASSEMGQLQYF

abundance: few
j_gene: TRBJ2-7
len: 14
v_gene: TRBV30
CDR3aa: CAWSVLRGSYEQYF

abundance: NA
j_gene: TRBJ2-3
len: 15
v_gene: TRBV6-5
CDR3aa: CASSTGTGWIDTQYF

abundance: few
j_gene: TRBJ2-5
len: 15
v_gene: TRBV12-5
CDR3aa: CASGPGQASRETQYF

abundance: NA
j_gene: TRBJ2-1
len: 17
v_gene: TRBV7-9
CDR3aa: CASSLNLVPRRVDEQFF

abundance: NA
j_gene: TRBJ1-5
len: 14
v_gene: TRBV5-1
CDR3aa: CASDQHISNQPQHF

abundance: few
j_gene: TRBJ2-3
len: 16
v_gene: TRBV7-8
CDR3aa: CASSPRLAGVTDTQYF

abundance: NA
j_gene: TRBJ1-1
len: 13
v_gene: TRBV10-3
CDR3aa: CALQTGAGTEAFF

abundance: few
j_gene: TRBJ2-3
len: 17
v_gene: TRBV2
CDR3aa: CAIPLGDTYFLADTQYF

abundance: once
j_gene: TRBJ2-2
len: 15
v_gene: TRBV9
CDR3aa: CASSVGQGYGGELFF

abundance: NA
j_gene: TRBJ2-2
len: 16
v_gene: TRBV7-3
CDR3aa: CASSRQGGSNTGELFF

abundance: NA
j_gene: TRBJ2-5
len: 17
v_gene: TRBV5-1
CDR3aa: CASSPGTSGASLETQYF

abundance: few
j_gene: TRBJ1-2
len: 15
v_gene: TRBV7-2
CDR3aa: CASSDISTGRYGYTF

abundance: NA
j_gene: TRBJ1-4
len: 15
v_gene: TRBV7-2
CDR3aa: CASSNSGTANEKLFF

abundance: NA
j_gene: TRBJ2-7
len: 14
v_gene: TRBV11-2
CDR3aa: CASTVTDSSYEQYF

abundance: few
j_gene: TRBJ2-1
len: 16
v_gene: TRBV5-4
CDR3aa: CASSPPASGFRNEQFF

abundance: few
j_gene: TRBJ2-3
len: 16
v_gene: TRBV2
CDR3aa: CASRRRAGGPGDTQYF

abundance: few
j_gene: TRBJ2-5
len: 15
v_gene: TRBV7-2
CDR3aa: CASSLRRQGQETQYF

abundance: few
j_gene: TRBJ2-7
len: 16
v_gene: TRBV7-3
CDR3aa: CASNLISNGGECEQYF

abundance: NA
j_gene: TRBJ2-1
len: 17
v_gene: TRBV4-1
CDR3aa: CASSLHSLAGGNNEQFF

abundance: NA
j_gene: TRBJ2-2
len: 13
v_gene: TRBV6-5
CDR3aa: CASRRAVAGELFF

abundance: NA
j_gene: TRBJ1-4
len: 14
v_gene: TRBV19
CDR3aa: CASRSTPTNEKLFF

abundance: few
j_gene: TRBJ2-7
len: 15
v_gene: TRBV4-2
CDR3aa: CASSHSDGKTYEQYF

abundance: few
j_gene: TRBJ2-1
len: 15
v_gene: TRBV2
CDR3aa: CASSATGGSYNEQFF

abundance: few
j_gene: TRBJ1-2
len: 14
v_gene: TRBV4-2
CDR3aa: CASSQVRGNYGYTF

abundance: few
j_gene: TRBJ2-7
len: 12
v_gene: TRBV2
CDR3aa: CASSVQGYEQYF

abundance: NA
j_gene: TRBJ2-7
len: 15
v_gene: TRBV6-6
CDR3aa: CASGGTGGVMYEQYF

abundance: NA
j_gene: TRBJ2-2
len: 18
v_gene: TRBV5-4
CDR3aa: CASSLPGTGLTNTGELFF

abundance: NA
j_gene: TRBJ2-1
len: 15
v_gene: TRBV7-2
CDR3aa: CASSRTAGTYNEQFF

abundance: NA
j_gene: TRBJ1-4
len: 15
v_gene: TRBV9
CDR3aa: CASSVGWGDNEKLFF

abundance: few
j_gene: TRBJ1-5
len: 14
v_gene: TRBV2
CDR3aa: CASSAQGAHQPQHF

abundance: once
j_gene: TRBJ1-6
len: 14
v_gene: TRBV30
CDR3aa: CAWSEAGWNSPLHF

abundance: NA
j_gene: TRBJ2-5
len: 14
v_gene: TRBV10-2
CDR3aa: CASSGVTSEETQYF

abundance: NA
j_gene: TRBJ2-1
len: 16
v_gene: TRBV5-1
CDR3aa: CASSLGSGTTYNEQFF

abundance: NA
j_gene: TRBJ2-2
len: 17
v_gene: TRBV10-2
CDR3aa: CASTRLAGGKDTGELFF

abundance: few
j_gene: TRBJ2-1
len: 15
v_gene: TRBV4-1
CDR3aa: CASSHQAGGYNEQFF

abundance: NA
j_gene: TRBJ2-3
len: 15
v_gene: TRBV14
CDR3aa: CASSLPGTASHTQYF